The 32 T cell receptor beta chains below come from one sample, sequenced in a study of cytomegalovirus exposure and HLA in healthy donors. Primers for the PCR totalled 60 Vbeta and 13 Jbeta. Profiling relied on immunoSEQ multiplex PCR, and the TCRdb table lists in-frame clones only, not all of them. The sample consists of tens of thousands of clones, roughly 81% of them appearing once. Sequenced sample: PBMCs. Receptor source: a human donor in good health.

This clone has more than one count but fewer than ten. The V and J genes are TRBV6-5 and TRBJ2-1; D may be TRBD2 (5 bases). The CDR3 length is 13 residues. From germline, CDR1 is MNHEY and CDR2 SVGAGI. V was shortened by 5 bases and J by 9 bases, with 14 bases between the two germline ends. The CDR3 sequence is CASSPVTGGEQFF. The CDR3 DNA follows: TGTGCCAGCAGTCCGGTGACCGGAGGTGAGCAGTTCTTC.

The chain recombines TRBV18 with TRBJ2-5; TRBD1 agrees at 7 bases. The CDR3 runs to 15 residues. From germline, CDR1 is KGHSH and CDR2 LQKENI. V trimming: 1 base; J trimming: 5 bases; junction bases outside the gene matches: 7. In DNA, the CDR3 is TGTGCCAGCTCACCACGACAGGGTCCAGGTGAGACCCAGTACTTC. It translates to CASSPRQGPGETQYF.

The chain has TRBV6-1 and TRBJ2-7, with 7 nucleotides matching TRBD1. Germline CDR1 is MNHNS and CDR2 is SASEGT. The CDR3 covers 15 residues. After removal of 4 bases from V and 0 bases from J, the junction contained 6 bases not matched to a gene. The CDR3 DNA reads TGTGCCAGCAGTGGGGGGACAGTTTACTCCTACGAGCAGTACTTC. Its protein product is CASSGGTVYSYEQYF.

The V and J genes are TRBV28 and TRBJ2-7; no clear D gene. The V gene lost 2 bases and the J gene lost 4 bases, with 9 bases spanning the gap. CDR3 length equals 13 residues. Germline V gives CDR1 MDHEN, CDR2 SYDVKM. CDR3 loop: CASSLTPSYEQYF. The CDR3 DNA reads TGTGCCAGCAGTTTAACACCAAGTTACGAGCAGTACTTC. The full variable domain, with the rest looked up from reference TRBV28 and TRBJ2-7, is DVKVTQSSRYLVKRTGEKVFLECVQDMDHENMFWYRQDPGLGLRLIYFSYDVKMKEKGDIPEGYSVSREKKERFSLILESASTNQTSMYLCASSLTPSYEQYFGPGTRLTVT.

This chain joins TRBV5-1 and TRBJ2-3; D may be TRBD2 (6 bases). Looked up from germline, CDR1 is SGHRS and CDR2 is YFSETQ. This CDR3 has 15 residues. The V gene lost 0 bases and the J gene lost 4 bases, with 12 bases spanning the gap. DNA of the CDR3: TGCGCCAGCAGCTTGGCCCCAGCGGGCCCAGATACGCAGTATTTT. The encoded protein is CASSLAPAGPDTQYF.

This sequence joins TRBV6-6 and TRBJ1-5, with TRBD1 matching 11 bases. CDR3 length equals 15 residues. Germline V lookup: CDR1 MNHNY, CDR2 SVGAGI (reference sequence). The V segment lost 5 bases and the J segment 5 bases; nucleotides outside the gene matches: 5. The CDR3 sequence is CASSAGTGGYQPQHF. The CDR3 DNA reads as TGTGCCAGCAGTGCCGGGACAGGGGGGTATCAGCCCCAGCATTTT.

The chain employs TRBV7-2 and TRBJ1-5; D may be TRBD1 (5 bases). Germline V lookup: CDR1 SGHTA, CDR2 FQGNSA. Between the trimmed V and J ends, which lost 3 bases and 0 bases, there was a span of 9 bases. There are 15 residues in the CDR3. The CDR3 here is CASSFRTISNQPQHF. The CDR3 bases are TGTGCCAGCAGCTTTAGGACAATTAGCAATCAGCCCCAGCATTTT. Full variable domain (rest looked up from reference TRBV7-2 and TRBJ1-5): GAGVSQSPSNKVTEKGKDVELRCDPISGHTALYWYRQSLGQGLEFLIYFQGNSAPDKSGLPSDRFSAERTGGSVSTLTIQRTQQEDSAVYLCASSFRTISNQPQHFGDGTRLSIL.

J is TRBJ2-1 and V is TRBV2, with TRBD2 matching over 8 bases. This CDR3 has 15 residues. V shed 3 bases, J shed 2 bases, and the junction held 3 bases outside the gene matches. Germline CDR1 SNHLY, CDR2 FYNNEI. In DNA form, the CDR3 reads TGTGCCAGCAGTGACAGTAGCGGGGCCTACAATGAGCAGTTCTTC. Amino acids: CASSDSSGAYNEQFF. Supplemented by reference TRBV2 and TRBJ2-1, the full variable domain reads EPEVTQTPSHQVTQMGQEVILRCVPISNHLYFYWYRQILGQKVEFLVSFYNNEISEKSEIFDDQFSVERPDGSNFTLKIRSTKLEDSAMYFCASSDSSGAYNEQFFGPGTRLTVL.

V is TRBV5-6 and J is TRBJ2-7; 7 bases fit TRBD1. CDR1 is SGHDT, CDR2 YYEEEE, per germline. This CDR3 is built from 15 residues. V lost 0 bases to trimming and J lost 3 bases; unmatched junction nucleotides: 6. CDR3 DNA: TGTGCCAGCAGCTTGGTAACAGGGGACCACTACGAGCAGTACTTC. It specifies CASSLVTGDHYEQYF.

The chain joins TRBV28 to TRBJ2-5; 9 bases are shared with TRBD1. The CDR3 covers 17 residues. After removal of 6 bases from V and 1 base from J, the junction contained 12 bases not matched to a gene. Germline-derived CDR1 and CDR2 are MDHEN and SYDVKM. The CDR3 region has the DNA TGTGCCAGCAGAGAAACAGGGGGCGCTTCATTCCAAGAGACCCAGTACTTC. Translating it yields CASRETGGASFQETQYF.

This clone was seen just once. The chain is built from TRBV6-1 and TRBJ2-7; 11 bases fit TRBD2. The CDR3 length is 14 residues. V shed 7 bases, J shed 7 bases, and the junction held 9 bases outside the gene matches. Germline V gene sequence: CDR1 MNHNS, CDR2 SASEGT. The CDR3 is CASTSTSGRGEQYF. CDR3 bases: TGTGCCAGCACCTCTACTAGCGGGAGAGGGGAGCAGTACTTC.

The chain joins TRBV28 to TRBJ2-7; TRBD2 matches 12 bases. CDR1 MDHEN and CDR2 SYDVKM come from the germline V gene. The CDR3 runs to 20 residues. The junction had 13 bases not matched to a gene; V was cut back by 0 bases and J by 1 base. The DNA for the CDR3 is TGTGCCAGCAGTTTATGGCAGGGAGAAGGACTAGCGGGACCATCCTACGAGCAGTACTTC. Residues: CASSLWQGEGLAGPSYEQYF.

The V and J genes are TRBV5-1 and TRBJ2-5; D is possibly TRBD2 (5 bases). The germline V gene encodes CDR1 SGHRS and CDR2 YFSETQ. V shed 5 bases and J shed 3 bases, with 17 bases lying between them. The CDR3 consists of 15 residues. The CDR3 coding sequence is TGCGCCAGCAGTTTACGGGGTATGGAGGAAGAGACCCAGTACTTC. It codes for CASSLRGMEEETQYF.

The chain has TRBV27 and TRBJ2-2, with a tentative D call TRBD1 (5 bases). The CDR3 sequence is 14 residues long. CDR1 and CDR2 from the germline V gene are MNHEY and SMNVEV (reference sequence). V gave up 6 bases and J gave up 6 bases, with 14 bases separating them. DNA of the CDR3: TGTGCCAGCAGCCGGTCTTGGGGCGCCGGGGAGCTGTTTTTT. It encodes CASSRSWGAGELFF.

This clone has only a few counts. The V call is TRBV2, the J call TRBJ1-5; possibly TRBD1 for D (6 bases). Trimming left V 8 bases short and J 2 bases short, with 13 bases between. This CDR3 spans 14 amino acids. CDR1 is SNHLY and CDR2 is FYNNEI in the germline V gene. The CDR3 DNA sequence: TGTGCCAGCCACACAGGGATCGGCAATCAGCCCCAGCATTTT. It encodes CASHTGIGNQPQHF.

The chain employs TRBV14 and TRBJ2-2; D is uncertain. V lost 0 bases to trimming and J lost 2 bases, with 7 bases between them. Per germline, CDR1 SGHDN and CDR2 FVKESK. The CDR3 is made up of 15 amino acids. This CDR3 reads CASSQEGLNTGELFF. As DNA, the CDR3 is TGTGCCAGCAGCCAAGAGGGCTTAAACACCGGGGAGCTGTTTTTT.

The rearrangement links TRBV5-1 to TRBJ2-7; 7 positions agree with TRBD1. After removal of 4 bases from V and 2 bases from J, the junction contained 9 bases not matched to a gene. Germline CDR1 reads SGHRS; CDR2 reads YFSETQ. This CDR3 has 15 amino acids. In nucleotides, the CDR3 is TGCGCCAGCAGCCTCTACCGACAGGGTGCCTACGAGCAGTACTTC. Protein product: CASSLYRQGAYEQYF.

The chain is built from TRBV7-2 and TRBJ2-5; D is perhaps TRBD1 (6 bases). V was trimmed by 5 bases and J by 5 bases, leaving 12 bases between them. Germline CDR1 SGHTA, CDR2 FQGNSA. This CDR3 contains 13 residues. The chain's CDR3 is CASSLQGWETQYF. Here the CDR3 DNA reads TGTGCCAGCAGCCTACAGGGTTGGGAGACCCAGTACTTC.

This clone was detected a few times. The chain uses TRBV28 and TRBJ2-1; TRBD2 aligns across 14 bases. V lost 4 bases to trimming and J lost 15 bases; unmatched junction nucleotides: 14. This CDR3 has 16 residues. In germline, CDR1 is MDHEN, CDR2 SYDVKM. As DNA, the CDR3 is TGTGCCAGCAGTTCGGGACTAGCGGGAGCATACCTCACTTGGTTCTTC. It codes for CASSSGLAGAYLTWFF. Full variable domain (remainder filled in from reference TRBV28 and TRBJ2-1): DVKVTQSSRYLVKRTGEKVFLECVQDMDHENMFWYRQDPGLGLRLIYFSYDVKMKEKGDIPEGYSVSREKKERFSLILESASTNQTSMYLCASSSGLAGAYLTWFFGPGTRLTVL.

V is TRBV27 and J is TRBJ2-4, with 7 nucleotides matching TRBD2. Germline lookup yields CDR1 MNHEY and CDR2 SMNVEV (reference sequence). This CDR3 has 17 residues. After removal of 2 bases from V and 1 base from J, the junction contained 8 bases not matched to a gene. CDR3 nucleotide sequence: TGTGCCAGCAGTTTAAGTGGCGGGAGTGGGGCCAAAAACATTCAGTACTTC. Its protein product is CASSLSGGSGAKNIQYF.

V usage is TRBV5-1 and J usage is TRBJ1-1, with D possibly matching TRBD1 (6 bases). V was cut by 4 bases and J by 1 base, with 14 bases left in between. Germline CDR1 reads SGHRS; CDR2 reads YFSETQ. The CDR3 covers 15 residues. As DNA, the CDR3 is TGCGCCAGCAGCAGTCAGGGGTTCCCGAACACTGAAGCTTTCTTT. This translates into CASSSQGFPNTEAFF.

DNA of the CDR3: TGTGCCAGCAGTGAGGGACAGGGAGAACAGCCCCAGCATTTT. Residues: CASSEGQGEQPQHF. This chain links TRBV2 with TRBJ1-5, with 9 bases matching TRBD1. Trimming cost V 3 bases and J 7 bases; bases outside gene matches: 4. The CDR3 has 14 residues. Per the germline V gene, CDR1 is SNHLY and CDR2 is FYNNEI.

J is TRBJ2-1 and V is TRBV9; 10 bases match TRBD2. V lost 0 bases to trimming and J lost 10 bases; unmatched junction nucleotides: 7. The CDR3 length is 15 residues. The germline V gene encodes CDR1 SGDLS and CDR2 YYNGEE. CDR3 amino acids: CASSVEAGGPEEQFF. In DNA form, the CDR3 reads TGTGCCAGCAGCGTAGAAGCGGGAGGGCCAGAAGAGCAGTTCTTC.

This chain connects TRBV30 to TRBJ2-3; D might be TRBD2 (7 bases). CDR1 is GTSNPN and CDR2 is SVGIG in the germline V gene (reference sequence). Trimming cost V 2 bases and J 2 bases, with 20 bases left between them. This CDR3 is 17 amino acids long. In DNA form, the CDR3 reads TGTGCCTGGAGTAAAAGCGGGACAAACCCTCTCACAGATACGCAGTATTTT. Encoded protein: CAWSKSGTNPLTDTQYF.

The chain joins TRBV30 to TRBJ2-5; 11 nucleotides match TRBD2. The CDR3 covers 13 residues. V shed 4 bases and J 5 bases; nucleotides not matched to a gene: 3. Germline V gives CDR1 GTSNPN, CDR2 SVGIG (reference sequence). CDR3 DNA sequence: TGTGCCTGGACTCCTAGCGGGAGGGAGACCCAGTACTTC. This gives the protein CAWTPSGRETQYF.

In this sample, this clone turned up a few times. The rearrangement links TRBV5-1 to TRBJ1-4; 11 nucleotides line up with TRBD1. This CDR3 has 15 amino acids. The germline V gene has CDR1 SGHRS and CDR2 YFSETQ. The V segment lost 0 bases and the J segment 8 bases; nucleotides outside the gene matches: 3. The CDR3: CASSLGTGGGEKLFF. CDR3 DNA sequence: TGCGCCAGCAGCTTGGGGACAGGGGGCGGGGAAAAACTGTTTTTT. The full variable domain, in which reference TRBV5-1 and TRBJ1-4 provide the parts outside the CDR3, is KAGVTQTPRYLIKTRGQQVTLSCSPISGHRSVSWYQQTPGQGLQFLFEYFSETQRNKGNFPGRFSGRQFSNSRSEMNVSTLELGDSALYLCASSLGTGGGEKLFFGSGTQLSVL.

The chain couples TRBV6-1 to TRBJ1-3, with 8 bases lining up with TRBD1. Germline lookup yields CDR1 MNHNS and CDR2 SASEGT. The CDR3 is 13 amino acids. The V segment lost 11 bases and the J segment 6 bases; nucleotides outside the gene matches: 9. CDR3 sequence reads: CASLRGLKNTIYF. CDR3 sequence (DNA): TGTGCCTCCCTCAGGGGGCTGAAAAACACCATATATTTT.

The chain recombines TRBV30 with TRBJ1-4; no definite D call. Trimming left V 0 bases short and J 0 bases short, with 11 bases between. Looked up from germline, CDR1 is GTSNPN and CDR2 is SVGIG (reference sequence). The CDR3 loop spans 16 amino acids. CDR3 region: CAWSVFDAATNEKLFF. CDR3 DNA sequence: TGTGCCTGGAGTGTATTCGATGCAGCAACTAATGAAAAACTGTTTTTT.

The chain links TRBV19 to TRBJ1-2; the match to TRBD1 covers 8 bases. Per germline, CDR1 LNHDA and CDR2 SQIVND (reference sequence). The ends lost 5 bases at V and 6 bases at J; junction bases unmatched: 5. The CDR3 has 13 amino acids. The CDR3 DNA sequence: TGTGCCAGTAGTGCAGGGGGCGCAAATGGCTACACCTTC. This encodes CASSAGGANGYTF.

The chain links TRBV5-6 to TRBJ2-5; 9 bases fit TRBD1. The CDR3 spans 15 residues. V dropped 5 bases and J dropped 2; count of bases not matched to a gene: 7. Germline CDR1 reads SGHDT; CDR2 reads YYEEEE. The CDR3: CASSYRDRVQETQYF. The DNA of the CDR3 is TGTGCCAGCAGTTACCGGGACAGGGTTCAAGAGACCCAGTACTTC.

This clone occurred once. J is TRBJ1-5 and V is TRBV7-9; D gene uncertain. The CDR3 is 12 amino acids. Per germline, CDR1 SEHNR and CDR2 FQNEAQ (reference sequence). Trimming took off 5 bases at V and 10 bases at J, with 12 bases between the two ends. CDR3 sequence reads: CASSLGGYPQHF. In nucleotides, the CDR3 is TGTGCCAGCAGCCTAGGAGGGTACCCCCAGCATTTT.

The DNA for the CDR3 is TGTGCCAGCAGTGAGAGGGGACAGGTTGGAAACACCATATATTTT. Its protein product is CASSERGQVGNTIYF. The V gene is TRBV6-1, the J gene TRBJ1-3; TRBD1 matches at 8 bases. The CDR3 has 15 amino acids. Losses at the gene ends were 3 bases for V and 3 bases for J; bases not matched to a gene: 4. Germline V gives CDR1 MNHNS, CDR2 SASEGT.